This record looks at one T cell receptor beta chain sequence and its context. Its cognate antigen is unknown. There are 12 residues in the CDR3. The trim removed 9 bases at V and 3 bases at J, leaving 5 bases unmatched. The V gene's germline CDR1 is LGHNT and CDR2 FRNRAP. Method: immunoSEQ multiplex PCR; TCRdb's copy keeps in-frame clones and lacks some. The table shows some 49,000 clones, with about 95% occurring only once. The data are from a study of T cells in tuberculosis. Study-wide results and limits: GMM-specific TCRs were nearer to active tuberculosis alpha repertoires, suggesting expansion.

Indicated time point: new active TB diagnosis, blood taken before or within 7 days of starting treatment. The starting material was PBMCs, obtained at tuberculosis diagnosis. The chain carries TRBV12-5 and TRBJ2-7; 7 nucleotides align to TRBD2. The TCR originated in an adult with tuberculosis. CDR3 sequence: CASKRDYYEQYF. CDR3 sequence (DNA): TGTGCTAGCAAGCGGGATTACTACGAGCAGTACTTC.